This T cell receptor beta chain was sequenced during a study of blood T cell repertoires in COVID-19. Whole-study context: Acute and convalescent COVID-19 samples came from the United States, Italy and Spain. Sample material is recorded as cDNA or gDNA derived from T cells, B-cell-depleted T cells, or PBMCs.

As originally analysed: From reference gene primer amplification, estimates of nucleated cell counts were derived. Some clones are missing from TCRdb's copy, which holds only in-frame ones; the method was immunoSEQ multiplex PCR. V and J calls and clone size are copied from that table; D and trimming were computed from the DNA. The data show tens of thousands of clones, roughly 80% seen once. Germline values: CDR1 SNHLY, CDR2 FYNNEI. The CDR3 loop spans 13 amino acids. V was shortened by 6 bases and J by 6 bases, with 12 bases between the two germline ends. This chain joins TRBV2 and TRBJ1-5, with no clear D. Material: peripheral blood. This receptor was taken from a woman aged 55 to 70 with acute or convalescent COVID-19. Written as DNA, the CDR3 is TGTGCCAGCAGACTAGGGTCCGGTCAGCCCCAGCATTTT. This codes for CASRLGSGQPQHF.